These T cell receptor beta chains were read from a single sample in a study of T cell responses to AZD1222 COVID-19 vaccine. Only in-frame clones appear in the TCRdb table, and some are missing; sequencing was by immunoSEQ multiplex PCR. The sample shows 150,000 to 200,000 clones, around nine tenths of them seen only once. This specimen consisted of peripheral blood, obtained on day 0 of AZD1222 vaccination. The receptors were sampled from an adult in good health. Each CDR3 is given with its conserved first and last residue. The size entry is marked missing in some rows and otherwise reads once, few, many or a size class.

clone size: .; V gene: TRBV7-3; J gene: TRBJ2-3; CDR3 protein: CASSLRGGWSTDTQYF
clone size: few; V gene: TRBV5-1; J gene: TRBJ2-3; CDR3 protein: CASSLIAGRGADTQYF
clone size: .; V gene: TRBV9; J gene: TRBJ2-1; CDR3 protein: CASSVAGGPIYNEQFF
clone size: .; V gene: TRBV7-2; J gene: TRBJ2-7; CDR3 protein: CASSLVGRGTADTYEQYF
clone size: .; V gene: TRBV7-7; J gene: TRBJ2-2; CDR3 protein: CASSLKQNTGELFF
clone size: .; V gene: TRBV11-3; J gene: TRBJ2-1; CDR3 protein: CASSLGGSATYNEQFF
clone size: .; V gene: TRBV7-2; J gene: TRBJ1-2; CDR3 protein: CASSLGSGWGNYGYTF
clone size: .; V gene: TRBV2; J gene: TRBJ1-1; CDR3 protein: CASSPGQGDREAFF
clone size: once; V gene: TRBV15; J gene: TRBJ2-6; CDR3 protein: CATSREGIGANVLTF
clone size: .; V gene: TRBV4-1; J gene: TRBJ2-7; CDR3 protein: CASSQGSGANEQYF
clone size: .; V gene: TRBV10-2; J gene: TRBJ1-1; CDR3 protein: CASSESGGTEAFF
clone size: .; V gene: TRBV2; J gene: TRBJ1-5; CDR3 protein: CASSDGQLNQPQHF
clone size: .; V gene: TRBV30; J gene: TRBJ1-3; CDR3 protein: CAWRGLSSGNTIYF
clone size: .; V gene: TRBV5-1; J gene: TRBJ2-3; CDR3 protein: CASSNPSTDTQYF
clone size: few; V gene: TRBV5-6; J gene: TRBJ1-3; CDR3 protein: CASSLSGAAGNTIYF
clone size: .; V gene: TRBV10-3; J gene: TRBJ1-2; CDR3 protein: CAISEMGAHGYTF
clone size: .; V gene: TRBV30; J gene: TRBJ1-4; CDR3 protein: CAWSGDWRATNEKLFF
clone size: .; V gene: TRBV7-2; J gene: TRBJ1-2; CDR3 protein: CASSPTTPGLIYGYTF
clone size: .; V gene: TRBV6-1; J gene: TRBJ1-2; CDR3 protein: CASSEAGGSGYGYTF
clone size: .; V gene: TRBV7-6; J gene: TRBJ1-1; CDR3 protein: CASSLNSPRQGAVSTEAFF
clone size: .; V gene: TRBV11-2; J gene: TRBJ1-2; CDR3 protein: CASSLVGRDSPYGYTF
clone size: few; V gene: TRBV28; J gene: TRBJ1-2; CDR3 protein: CASSLAANYGYTF